Following are 20 T cell receptor beta chains from one sample sequenced in a study of Graves' ophthalmopathy and Graves' hyperthyroidism. RNA transcripts served as template for amplifying TCR beta CDR3 sequences. After a first-round RT-PCR with HTBI primers, a second-round multiplex PCR was run. TCRdb processed the multiplex PCR reads anew with MiXCR; each CDR3 protein has one entry. The sample contains approximately 330,000 distinct CDR3 sequences, around a sixth of which appear only once. The sample comprised peripheral blood. The receptors were sampled from an adult man with Graves' ophthalmopathy.

This clonotype was seen repeatedly, ten times or more. This chain links TRBV6-5 with TRBJ1-2; D gene uncertain. CDR1 MNHEY and CDR2 SVGAGI come from the germline V gene. This CDR3 is 12 amino acids long. Trimming shortened V by 8 bases and J by 4 bases, and 11 bases separated the two germline ends. The CDR3 loop is CASRKHLYGYTF. CDR3 nucleotides: TGTGCCAGCCGCAAACACCTCTATGGCTACACCTTC.

The sample holds many counts of this clonotype. V gene TRBV19 combines with J gene TRBJ2-7; 7 positions match TRBD2. The germline CDR1 and CDR2 sequences are LNHDA and SQIVND (reference sequence). This CDR3 region has 15 residues. Trimming took 3 bases from V and 2 from J; bases not matched to a gene: 7. The DNA of the CDR3 is TGTGCCAGTAGTATGCGACGGGAGGTTCCCTACGAGCAGTACTTC. Amino acids: CASSMRREVPYEQYF. Using reference TRBV19 and TRBJ2-7 for the parts outside the CDR3, the full variable domain is DGGITQSPKYLFRKEGQNVTLSCEQNLNHDAMYWYRQDPGQGLRLIYYSQIVNDFQKGDIAEGYSVSREKKESFPLTVTSAQKNPTAFYLCASSMRREVPYEQYFGPGTRLTVT.

About this clonotype: This could be a read error, since a much larger clone is one nucleotide away. This rearrangement joins TRBV5-1 to TRBJ1-2, with 8 bases that match TRBD1. The CDR3 spans 15 residues. The germline gives CDR1 SGHRS, CDR2 YFSETQ. The CDR3 DNA reads TGCGTCAGTAGCGTCGGACAGGGCTCGCGCTATGGCTACACCTTC. It codes for CVSSVGQGSRYGYTF.

This clonotype was counted many times. This chain uses TRBV28 with TRBJ2-5, with 14 positions matching TRBD2. Germline CDR1 MDHEN, CDR2 SYDVKM. The CDR3 has 15 residues. The ends lost 9 bases at V and 4 bases at J; junction bases unmatched: 7. The CDR3 nucleotides read TGTGCCAGTGGGACTAGCGGGAGTGGGGGAGAGACCCAGTACTTC. The encoded protein is CASGTSGSGGETQYF. Looking up the rest from reference TRBV28 and TRBJ2-5 gives the full variable domain: DVKVTQSSRYLVKRTGEKVFLECVQDMDHENMFWYRQDPGLGLRLIYFSYDVKMKEKGDIPEGYSVSREKKERFSLILESASTNQTSMYLCASGTSGSGGETQYFGPGTRLLVL.

This clonotype was detected only a few times. The chain has TRBV3-1 and TRBJ2-7; a possible D gene is TRBD2 (5 bases). V shed 1 base and J shed 1 base, with 11 bases lying between them. The CDR3 consists of 15 residues. CDR1 and CDR2 (germline): LGHDT, YNNKEL (reference sequence). The CDR3 DNA reads TGTGCCAGCAGCCAAGCACTGAGGAGGTCCTACGAGCAGTACTTC. Translating gives CASSQALRRSYEQYF.

This clonotype was found many times. The rearrangement uses TRBV27 and TRBJ2-7, with 9 nucleotides matching TRBD2. This CDR3 has 17 amino acids. The ends lost 5 bases at V and 1 base at J; junction bases unmatched: 12. The germline gives CDR1 MNHEY, CDR2 SMNVEV (reference sequence). CDR3 loop: CASSPRAASGTSYEQYF. In DNA form, the CDR3 reads TGTGCCAGCAGTCCAAGGGCCGCTAGCGGGACTTCCTACGAGCAGTACTTC.

Only a few counts were recorded for this clonotype. The chain links TRBV30 to TRBJ2-5; a possible D gene is TRBD1 (5 bases). The CDR3 length is 12 residues. Germline loops: CDR1 GTSNPN, CDR2 SVGIG (reference sequence). Trimming removed 0 bases at V and 4 bases at J, with 6 bases between. This chain's CDR3 is CAWSVDTETQYF. In DNA form, the CDR3 reads TGTGCCTGGAGTGTGGACACAGAGACCCAGTACTTC.

This clonotype was detected a few times. The V gene is TRBV27, the J gene TRBJ2-6; D not certain. Germline CDR1 and CDR2: MNHEY and SMNVEV (reference sequence). V lost 3 bases and J 3 bases, leaving 3 bases between the germline ends. This CDR3 has 13 residues. The CDR3 DNA reads as TGTGCCAGCAGTTTCGGTGGGGCCAACGTCCTGACTTTC. It is translated as CASSFGGANVLTF.

In its sample, this clonotype was seen many times. The V call is TRBV30, the J call TRBJ1-5; D might be TRBD1 (5 bases). This CDR3 has 14 amino acids. Germline V lookup: CDR1 GTSNPN, CDR2 SVGIG (reference sequence). Trimming took off 5 bases at V and 0 bases at J, with 11 bases between the two ends. The CDR3 coding sequence is TGTGCCTGGGGGACCGGTTATAGCAATCAGCCCCAGCATTTT. This codes for CAWGTGYSNQPQHF.

This clonotype was detected ten times or more. This chain uses TRBV4-1 with TRBJ2-7; possibly TRBD2 for D (5 bases). There are 15 residues in the CDR3. Germline V lookup: CDR1 MGHRA, CDR2 YSYEKL. Trimming took 4 bases from V and 4 from J, leaving 17 bases between them. In DNA, the CDR3 is TGCGCCAGCAGCCCCCGGCGGGCTGCGGCATACGAGCAGTACTTC. It is translated as CASSPRRAAAYEQYF.

This clonotype was picked up a small number of times. The J gene is TRBJ1-1, the V gene TRBV29-1; TRBD1 agrees at 8 bases. Germline CDR1 and CDR2: SQVTM and ANQGSEA. V trimming: 7 bases; J trimming: 1 base; junction bases outside the gene matches: 11. This CDR3 spans 15 amino acids. The DNA of the CDR3 is TGCAGCGGCGGAATGACAGGGGATGGGAACACTGAAGCTTTCTTT. Translated: CSGGMTGDGNTEAFF.

The table lists this clonotype with many counts. The chain combines TRBV6-2 or TRBV6-3 with TRBJ1-1; D may be TRBD1 (6 bases). Germline lookup yields CDR1 MNHEY and CDR2 SVGEGT. V lost 4 bases and J lost 6, with 18 bases in between. The CDR3 sequence is 15 residues long. The CDR3 sequence is CASSSTGPGVAEAFF. The CDR3 region has the DNA TGTGCCAGCAGTTCCACAGGGCCGGGAGTGGCTGAAGCTTTCTTT.

With regard to this clonotype: A read error may be the cause here, since a much bigger clone is one base away. V and J are TRBV5-6 and TRBJ2-7; 8 positions agree with TRBD1. With V trimmed by 2 bases and J by 9 bases, 13 bases remained unmatched. CDR1 and CDR2 (germline): SGHDT, YYEEEE. CDR3 length: 15 residues. CDR3: CASSFAGGRDVVQYF. The CDR3 DNA is TGTGCCAGCAGCTTTGCAGGGGGCCGGGATGTCGTGCAGTACTTC.

This clonotype was detected many times. The chain recombines TRBV27 with TRBJ2-2; D ambiguous. CDR3 length: 17 amino acids. The germline CDR1 and CDR2 sequences are MNHEY and SMNVEV (reference sequence). Between the trimmed V and J ends, which lost 1 base and 4 bases, there was a span of 16 bases. CDR3 sequence reads: CASSLYVGAGITGELFF. For the CDR3, the DNA is TGTGCCAGCAGTTTATACGTGGGCGCAGGTATCACCGGGGAGCTGTTTTTT.

This clonotype was counted many times. The CDR3, as DNA: TGTGCCAGCCGACTAGCGGAGGGCACGAGGGGGGAGACCCAGTACTTC. Its protein product is CASRLAEGTRGETQYF. V usage is TRBV11-2 and J usage is TRBJ2-5; 9 nucleotides line up with TRBD2. There are 16 residues in the CDR3. V was pared by 8 bases and J by 5 bases, with 15 bases of the junction left unmatched. In germline, CDR1 is SGHAT, CDR2 FQNNGV.

This clonotype was seen many times. The rearrangement links TRBV5-1 to TRBJ2-5, with a possible D match to TRBD1 (5 bases). V lost 8 bases to trimming and J lost 4 bases, with 15 bases between them. The CDR3 runs 13 residues. In germline, CDR1 is SGHRS, CDR2 YFSETQ. In DNA form, the CDR3 reads TGCGCCAGTAAATCTATCAGGGTAGAGACCCAGTACTTC. Translation: CASKSIRVETQYF.

Many counts were recorded for this clonotype. For the CDR3, the DNA is TGCGCCAGCAGCCAAGAGGGAGGGCTCGAGCAGTACTTC. This gives the protein CASSQEGGLEQYF. This chain links TRBV4-1 with TRBJ2-7; 7 nucleotides agree with TRBD2. This CDR3 spans 13 amino acids. Germline-derived CDR1 and CDR2 are MGHRA and YSYEKL. After removal of 0 bases from V and 6 bases from J, the junction contained 2 bases not matched to a gene.

This clonotype was recorded many times. The chain combines TRBV30 with TRBJ2-2, with unresolved D. There are 13 residues in the CDR3. The germline V gene encodes CDR1 GTSNPN and CDR2 SVGIG (reference sequence). V lost 1 base to trimming and J lost 1 base, with 4 bases between them. The CDR3 protein is CAWSGENTGELFF. The CDR3 region has the DNA TGTGCCTGGAGTGGGGAGAACACCGGGGAGCTGTTTTTT.

The CDR3 coding sequence is TGTGCCAGCACGGGGACAGGGGCGCATCAGCCCCAGCATTTT. Its protein product is CASTGTGAHQPQHF. This rearrangement joins TRBV6-1 to TRBJ1-5; 10 nucleotides match TRBD1. The ends lost 7 bases at V and 5 bases at J; junction bases unmatched: 5. Germline-derived CDR1 and CDR2 are MNHNS and SASEGT. The CDR3 is 14 residues long.

This clonotype was recorded at least ten times. V and J are TRBV6-5 and TRBJ1-5; D uncertain. The V end was cut by 1 base, the J end by 14 bases, with 9 bases between. The CDR3 has 11 residues. Germline CDR1 MNHEY, CDR2 SVGAGI. This CDR3 reads CASSYYEGKHF. The CDR3 DNA is TGTGCCAGCAGTTACTATGAGGGAAAGCATTTT.